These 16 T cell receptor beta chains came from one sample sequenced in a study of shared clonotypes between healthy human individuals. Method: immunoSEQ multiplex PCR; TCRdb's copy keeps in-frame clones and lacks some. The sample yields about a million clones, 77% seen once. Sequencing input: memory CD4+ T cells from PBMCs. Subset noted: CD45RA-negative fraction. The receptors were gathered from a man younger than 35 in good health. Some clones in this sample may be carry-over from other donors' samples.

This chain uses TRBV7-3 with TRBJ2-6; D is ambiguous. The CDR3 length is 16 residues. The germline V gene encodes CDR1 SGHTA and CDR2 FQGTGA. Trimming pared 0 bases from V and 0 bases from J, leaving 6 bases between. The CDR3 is CASSLTSFSGANVLTF. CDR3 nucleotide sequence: TGTGCCAGCAGCTTAACTAGTTTCTCTGGGGCCAACGTCCTGACTTTC.

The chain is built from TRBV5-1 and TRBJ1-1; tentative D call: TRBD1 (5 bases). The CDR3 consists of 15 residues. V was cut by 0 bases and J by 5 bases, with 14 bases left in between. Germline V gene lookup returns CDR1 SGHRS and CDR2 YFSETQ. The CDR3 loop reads CASSLGAQGVTEAFF. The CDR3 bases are TGCGCCAGCAGCTTGGGGGCCCAAGGGGTGACTGAAGCTTTCTTT.

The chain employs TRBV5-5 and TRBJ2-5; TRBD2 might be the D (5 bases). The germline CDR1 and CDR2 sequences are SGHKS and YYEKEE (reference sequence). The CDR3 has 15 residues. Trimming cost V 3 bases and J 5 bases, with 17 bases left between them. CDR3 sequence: CASSSLGLSGETQYF. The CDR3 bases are TGTGCCAGCAGCTCTCTCGGACTTTCCGGGGAGACCCAGTACTTC.

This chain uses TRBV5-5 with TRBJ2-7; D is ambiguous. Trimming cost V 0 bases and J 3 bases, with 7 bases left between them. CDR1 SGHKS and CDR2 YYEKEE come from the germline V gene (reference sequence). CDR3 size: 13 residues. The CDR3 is CASSLASGYEQYF. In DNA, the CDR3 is TGTGCCAGCAGCTTGGCCAGTGGCTACGAGCAGTACTTC.

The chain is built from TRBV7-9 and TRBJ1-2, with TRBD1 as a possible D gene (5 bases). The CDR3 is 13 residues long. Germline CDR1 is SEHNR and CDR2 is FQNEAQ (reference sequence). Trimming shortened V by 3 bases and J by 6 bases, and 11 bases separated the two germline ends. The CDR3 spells CASSFAQADGYTF. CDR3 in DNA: TGTGCCAGCAGCTTTGCACAGGCCGATGGCTACACCTTC.

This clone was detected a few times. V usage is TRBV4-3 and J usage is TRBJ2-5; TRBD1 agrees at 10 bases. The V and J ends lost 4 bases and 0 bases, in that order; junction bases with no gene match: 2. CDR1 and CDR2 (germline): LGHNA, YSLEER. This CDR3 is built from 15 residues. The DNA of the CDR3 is TGCGCCAGCAGCCTGGGACAGGGGTACCAAGAGACCCAGTACTTC. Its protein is CASSLGQGYQETQYF.

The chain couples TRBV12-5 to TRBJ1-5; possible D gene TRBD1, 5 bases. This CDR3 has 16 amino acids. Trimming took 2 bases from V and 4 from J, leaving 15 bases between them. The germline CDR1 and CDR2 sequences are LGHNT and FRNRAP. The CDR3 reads CASGLLVRVGNQPQHF. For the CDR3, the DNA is TGTGCTAGTGGTTTGTTAGTCAGGGTAGGGAATCAGCCCCAGCATTTT.

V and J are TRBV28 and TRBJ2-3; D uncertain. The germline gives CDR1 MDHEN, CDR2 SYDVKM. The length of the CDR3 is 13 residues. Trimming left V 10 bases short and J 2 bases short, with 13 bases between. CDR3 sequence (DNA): TGTGCCACCCGACCGTCCTACACAGATACGCAGTATTTT. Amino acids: CATRPSYTDTQYF.

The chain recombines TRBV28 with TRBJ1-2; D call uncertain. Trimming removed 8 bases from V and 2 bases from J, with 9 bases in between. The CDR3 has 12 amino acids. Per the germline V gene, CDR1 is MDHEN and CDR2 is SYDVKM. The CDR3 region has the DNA TGTGCCAGCGGTCTCCCAAACTATGGCTACACCTTC. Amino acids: CASGLPNYGYTF.

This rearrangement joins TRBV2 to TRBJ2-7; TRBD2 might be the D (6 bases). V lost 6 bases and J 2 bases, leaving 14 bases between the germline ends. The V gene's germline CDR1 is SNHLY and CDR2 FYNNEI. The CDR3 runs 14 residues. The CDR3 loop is CASRISDYPYEQYF. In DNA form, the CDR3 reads TGTGCCAGCAGAATCTCGGACTATCCCTACGAGCAGTACTTC.

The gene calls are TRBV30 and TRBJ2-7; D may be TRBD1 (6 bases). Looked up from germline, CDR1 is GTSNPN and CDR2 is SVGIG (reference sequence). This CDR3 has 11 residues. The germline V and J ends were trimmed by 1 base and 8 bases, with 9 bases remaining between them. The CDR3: CAWSGGPQQYF. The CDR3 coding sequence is TGTGCCTGGAGTGGGGGGCCACAGCAGTACTTC.

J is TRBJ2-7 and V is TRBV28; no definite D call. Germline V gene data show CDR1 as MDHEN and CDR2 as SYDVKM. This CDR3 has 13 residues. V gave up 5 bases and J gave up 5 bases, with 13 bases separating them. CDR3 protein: CASSPPGVNEQYF. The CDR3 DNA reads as TGTGCCAGCAGTCCCCCTGGGGTAAACGAGCAGTACTTC.

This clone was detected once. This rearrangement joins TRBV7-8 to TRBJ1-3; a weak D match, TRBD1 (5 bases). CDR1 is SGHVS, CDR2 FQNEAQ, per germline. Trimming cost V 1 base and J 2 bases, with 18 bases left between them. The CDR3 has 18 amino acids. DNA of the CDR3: TGTGCCAGCAGCTTAGGACCCCCAGGGACGATCACTGGAAACACCATATATTTT. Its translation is CASSLGPPGTITGNTIYF.

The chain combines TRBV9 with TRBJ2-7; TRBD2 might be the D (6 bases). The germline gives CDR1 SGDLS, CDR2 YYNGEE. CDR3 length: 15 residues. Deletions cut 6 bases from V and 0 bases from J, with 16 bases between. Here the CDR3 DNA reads TGTGCCAGCACCATATTAGCGGAAAACTCCTACGAGCAGTACTTC. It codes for CASTILAENSYEQYF. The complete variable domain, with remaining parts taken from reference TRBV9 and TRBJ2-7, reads DSGVTQTPKHLITATGQRVTLRCSPRSGDLSVYWYQQSLDQGLQFLIQYYNGEERAKGNILERFSAQQFPDLHSELNLSSLELGDSALYFCASTILAENSYEQYFGPGTRLTVT.

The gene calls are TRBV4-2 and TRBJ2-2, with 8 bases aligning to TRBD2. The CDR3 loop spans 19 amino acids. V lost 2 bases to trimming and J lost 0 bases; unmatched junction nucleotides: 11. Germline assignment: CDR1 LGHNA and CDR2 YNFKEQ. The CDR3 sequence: CASSQRLAINTANTGELFF. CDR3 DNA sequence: TGTGCCAGCAGCCAACGACTAGCGATAAACACCGCGAACACCGGGGAGCTGTTTTTT.

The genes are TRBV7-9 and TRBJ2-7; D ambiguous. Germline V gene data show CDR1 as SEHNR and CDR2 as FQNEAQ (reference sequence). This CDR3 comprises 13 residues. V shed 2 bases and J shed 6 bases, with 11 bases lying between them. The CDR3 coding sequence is TGTGCCAGCAGCTTAACGGCGAGCTCCGAGCAGTACTTC. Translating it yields CASSLTASSEQYF.